This T cell receptor (beta chain) was profiled in a study of shared clonotypes between healthy human individuals (dated by TCRdb to about 2020). Notes on the research overall: Three men and two women, aged 18 to 49 years, made up the cohort. For each donor, three plates each were used for CD4 naive and CD4 memory, two plates were used for CD8 naive, and one plate was used for CD8 memory. To estimate repertoire size and how much clonotype sharing occurs between individuals, the study deeply sequenced the blood TCR repertoires of five healthy adults. To increase sequencing depth and limit assay-specific biases, TCR repertoire library preparation and sequencing were carried out by different laboratories using diverse techniques. Each donor's leukapheresis produced roughly between roughly 0.85 and 9.5 billion PBMCs. The full study reports these points: Even with the large sequencing depth, rarefaction of the sorted-subset datasets indicated that sequencing was incomplete. Higher generation probabilities were observed for clonotypes shared by all four sorted-subset donors than for non-shared clonotypes. Based on pairwise subsampling, the degree of clonotype sharing among donors was expected to be affected by sequencing depth. Larger estimated clonotype richness was generally found for naive subsets than for memory subsets. The genetic and exposure-history diversity represented was limited by the small number of donors. Across a handful of donors, roughly 5% of naive CD4, around 3.3% of naive CD8, around 2.1% of memory CD4, and approximately 0.42% of memory CD8 clonotypes were shared. Sampling was limited to blood, and TCR repertoires in tissue likely differ from TCR repertoires in blood.

The germline V gene supplies CDR1 SNHLY and CDR2 FYNNEI. CDR3 length: 14 amino acids, cysteine to phenylalanine. Of all the DNA, just the CDR3 is kept, 42 bases in frame from base 1. Ends trimmed: V by 5 bases, J by 5 bases; bases unmatched to a gene: 6. Healthy HIV-negative adults with no recently reported acute infections or vaccinations were included as donors. Only Caucasian adults living in Nashville, Tennessee, USA were represented among the donors. CD4+ T cells were enriched by magnetic negative selection, after which naive cells were positively selected on CD45RA and the negative fraction was taken as the memory subset. After blood collection by leukapheresis, PBMCs were isolated using Ficoll-Histopaque density gradient centrifugation and then cryopreserved in the vapor phase of liquid nitrogen. Purity and quantity of every magnetically sorted T cell population were checked by analytical flow cytometry. Genomic DNA was isolated from each sorted fraction and quantified by UV absorbance on a Nanodrop 2000c.

Only one count was recorded for this clone. This receptor's antigen is unknown. The record has no base qualities; no much larger clone is one base away. Using the deep immunoSEQ assay, TCR CDR3 regions were amplified from genomic DNA by multiplex PCR. Genomic DNA extracted from each cell subset was distributed evenly over all wells of several immunoSEQ 96-well plates, and each plate served as one replicate. For sorted subsets, about 210 ng of genomic DNA, equivalent to roughly 33,000 T cell genomes, went into each replicate PCR. The purified libraries were quantified using a Qubit 3.0 fluorometer, sized with a Bioanalyzer 2100, and then quantified again using the KAPA Library Quantification kit. Every immunoSEQ 96-well plate was sequenced on a dedicated single-read 150-cycle Illumina NextSeq 550 flow cell. As for the authors' bioinformatics: Because the immunoSEQ output included only junctional sequences and no quality scores, the filtering could not be the same as the filtering used for full-length reads. To assign V/J genes and CDR3, sequences were annotated against IMGT germline references using PyIR, a Python wrapper for IgBLAST v1.9. Any read was removed if the V/J assignment was weak (E-value above 1e-6), the CDR3 was missing, or the read contained stop codons, out-of-frame junctions, or ambiguous translated residues. V3J clonotypes were defined as sequences sharing an identical inferred V gene, J gene, and CDR3 amino acid sequence. Percentage overlap between repertoires was computed as shared unique clonotypes divided by the size of the smaller repertoire. RTK rarefaction, the Chao1 estimator, and Recon v2.1 estimates of unobserved clonotypes were used to assess repertoire richness. Generation probabilities were computed with OLGA for all TCRbeta clonotypes obtained by the gDNA method from several donors. TCRdb took over this immuneACCESS table, retaining in-frame rearrangements with V and J assigned. Such tables are incomplete; in checked studies, under half of the missing clones stem from an unresolved V gene, and the remainder is unexplained. The DNA was the basis for D and trimming; V, J and clone size are from that table. This sample has some 200,000 clones in its table, and about 65% of those were observed once. The top ten hold approximately 12% of the sample.

The chain joins TRBV2 to TRBJ2-5, with 9 junctional bases fitting TRBD2. The sequence was obtained from a man aged 25 to 45 in good health. Sequencing was done on a sample of memory CD4+ T cells sorted from blood. The sample's cell subset or site label, in plain terms: CD45RA-negative fraction. The encoded CDR3 is CASSRLAADETQYF. DNA sequence: TGTGCCAGCAGTCGACTAGCGGCAGACGAGACCCAGTACTTC. When the CDR3 is completed using the reference TRBV2 and TRBJ2-5 genes on either side, the full variable domain is EPEVTQTPSHQVTQMGQEVILRCVPISNHLYFYWYRQILGQKVEFLVSFYNNEISEKSEIFDDQFSVERPDGSNFTLKIRSTKLEDSAMYFCASSRLAADETQYFGPGTRLLVL.